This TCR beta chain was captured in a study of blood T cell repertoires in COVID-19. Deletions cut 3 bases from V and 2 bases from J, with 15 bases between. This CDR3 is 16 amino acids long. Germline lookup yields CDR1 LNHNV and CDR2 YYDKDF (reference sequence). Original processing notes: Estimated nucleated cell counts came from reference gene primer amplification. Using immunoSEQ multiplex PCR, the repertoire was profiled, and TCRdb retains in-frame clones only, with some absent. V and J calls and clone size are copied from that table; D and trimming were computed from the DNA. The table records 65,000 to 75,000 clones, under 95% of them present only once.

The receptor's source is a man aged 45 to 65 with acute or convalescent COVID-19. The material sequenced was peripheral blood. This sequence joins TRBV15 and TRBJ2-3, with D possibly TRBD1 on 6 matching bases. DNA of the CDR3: TGTGCCACCAGCAGCCCCCAGACAGGTTACACAGATACGCAGTATTTT. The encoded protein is CATSSPQTGYTDTQYF. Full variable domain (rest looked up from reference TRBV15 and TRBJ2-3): DAMVIQNPRYQVTQFGKPVTLSCSQTLNHNVMYWYQQKSSQAPKLLFHYYDKDFNNEADTPDNFQSRRPNTSFCFLDIRSPGLGDTAMYLCATSSPQTGYTDTQYFGPGTRLTVL.